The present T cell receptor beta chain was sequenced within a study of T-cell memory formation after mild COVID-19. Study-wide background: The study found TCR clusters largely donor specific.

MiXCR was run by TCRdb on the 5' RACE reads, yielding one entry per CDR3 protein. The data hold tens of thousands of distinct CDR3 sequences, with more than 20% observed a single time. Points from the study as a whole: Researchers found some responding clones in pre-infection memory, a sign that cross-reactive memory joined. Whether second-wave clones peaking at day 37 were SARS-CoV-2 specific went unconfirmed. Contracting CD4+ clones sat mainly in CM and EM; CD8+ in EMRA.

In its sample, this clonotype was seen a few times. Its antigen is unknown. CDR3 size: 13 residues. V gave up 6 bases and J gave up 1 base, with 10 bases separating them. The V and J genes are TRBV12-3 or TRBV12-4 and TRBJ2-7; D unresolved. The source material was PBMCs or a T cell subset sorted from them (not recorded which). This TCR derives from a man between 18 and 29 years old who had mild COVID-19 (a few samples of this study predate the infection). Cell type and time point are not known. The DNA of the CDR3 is TGTGCCAGCAGCTGGGCCTCATCCTACGAGCAGTACGTC. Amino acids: CASSWASSYEQYV.